The 26 T cell receptor beta chains presented below share a single source sample, sequenced in a study of T cell responses to AZD1222 COVID-19 vaccine. Measured with immunoSEQ multiplex PCR; TCRdb has only the in-frame clones, and not every one. The sample carries roughly 150,000 clones, around nine tenths recorded once. The material was peripheral blood, obtained 28 days after the second AZD1222 dose. The receptor set was obtained from an adult who received the AZD1222 COVID-19 vaccine.

The J gene is TRBJ2-1, the V gene TRBV27; either TRBD1 or TRBD2 may supply D (5 bases each). The CDR3 is 20 amino acids. With 0 bases removed from V and 1 base from J, the gap between germline ends came to 22 bases. Germline assignment: CDR1 MNHEY and CDR2 SMNVEV (reference sequence). The CDR3 DNA is TGTGCCAGCAGTTTATCGGGAGTAAGAGTGACAGACGATTCCTACAATGAGCAGTTCTTC. Its protein product is CASSLSGVRVTDDSYNEQFF.

This chain links TRBV3-1 (or the pseudogene TRBV3-2) with TRBJ2-7; the D is unclear. V gave up 3 bases and J gave up 3 bases, with 15 bases separating them. The CDR3 runs to 15 residues. CDR1 LGHDT and CDR2 YNNKEL come from the germline V gene (reference sequence). CDR3 amino acids: CASSHRTQTLYEQYF. Here the CDR3 DNA reads TGTGCCAGCAGCCACCGAACCCAGACCCTCTACGAGCAGTACTTC.

The rearrangement links TRBV6-5 to TRBJ1-1, with a weak D call TRBD1 (5 bases). The germline V gene encodes CDR1 MNHEY and CDR2 SVGAGI. Trimming shortened V by 6 bases and J by 0 bases, and 14 bases separated the two germline ends. CDR3 length: 15 residues. The CDR3 here is CASRSQGIMNTEAFF. DNA of the CDR3: TGTGCCAGCAGGTCGCAGGGAATAATGAACACTGAAGCTTTCTTT.

The J gene is TRBJ2-3, the V gene TRBV10-1; D may be TRBD1 or TRBD2 (5 bases each). CDR3 size: 17 residues. V lost 2 bases, J lost 3 bases, and 18 bases lay in between. Germline V gene sequence: CDR1 WNHNN, CDR2 SYGVQD (reference sequence). The CDR3 region has the DNA TGCGCCAGCAGTGAGGACCGCCGGGGCGTGGGGACAGATACGCAGTATTTT. Its translation is CASSEDRRGVGTDTQYF.

The chain carries TRBV27 and TRBJ2-7; D uncertain. This CDR3 is 14 amino acids long. Germline V gene data show CDR1 as MNHEY and CDR2 as SMNVEV (reference sequence). V was clipped by 6 bases and J by 0 bases, with 12 bases between them. The CDR3 DNA is TGTGCCAGCAGCCCCATCAGTCCCTCCTACGAGCAGTACTTC. Amino acid sequence: CASSPISPSYEQYF.

The V call is TRBV2, the J call TRBJ2-1, with D perhaps TRBD2 (6 bases). The V gene's germline CDR1 is SNHLY and CDR2 FYNNEI. With 6 bases removed from V and 9 bases from J, the gap between germline ends came to 15 bases. The CDR3 totals 13 residues. CDR3 sequence (DNA): TGTGCCAGCAGCGGGGGACTCCCACCTGAGCAGTTCTTC. As protein: CASSGGLPPEQFF.

J is TRBJ2-3 and V is TRBV29-1; 9 nucleotides line up with TRBD2. The V and J ends lost 4 bases and 2 bases, in that order; junction bases with no gene match: 13. Germline-derived CDR1 and CDR2 are SQVTM and ANQGSEA. The CDR3 runs to 17 residues. DNA of the CDR3: TGCAGCGTTGTGTTAAGAGCGGGGGGTGGTTTCACAGATACGCAGTATTTT. Translating it yields CSVVLRAGGGFTDTQYF.

The gene calls are TRBV7-8 and TRBJ1-2, with 10 bases fitting TRBD1. Trimming took 3 bases from V and 5 from J; bases not matched to a gene: 12. The germline V gene has CDR1 SGHVS and CDR2 FQNEAQ. CDR3 length: 17 residues. DNA of the CDR3: TGTGCCAGCAGCTTTTTCGGGACAGGGGAATCTCGGTATGGCTACACCTTC. Its protein is CASSFFGTGESRYGYTF.

V gene TRBV6-4 combines with J gene TRBJ1-2, with TRBD1 as a possible D gene (5 bases). The CDR3 consists of 13 residues. Germline CDR1 reads MRHNA; CDR2 reads SNTAGT. The V gene lost 8 bases and the J gene lost 2 bases, with 12 bases spanning the gap. This chain's CDR3 is CASWDGGNYGYTF. The CDR3 region has the DNA TGTGCCAGCTGGGACGGCGGGAACTATGGCTACACCTTC.

The chain combines TRBV7-9 with TRBJ1-1; TRBD1 aligns across 7 bases. The V gene end was trimmed by 2 bases and the J gene end by 9 bases; junction bases not matched to a gene: 3. The CDR3 is 12 residues long. CDR1 and CDR2 (germline): SEHNR, FQNEAQ (reference sequence). For the CDR3, the DNA is TGTGCCAGCAGCTTACAGACAGGGAAAGCTTTCTTT. Amino acid sequence: CASSLQTGKAFF. Full variable domain (missing parts from reference TRBV7-9 and TRBJ1-1): DTGVSQNPRHKITKRGQNVTFRCDPISEHNRLYWYRQTLGQGPEFLTYFQNEAQLEKSRLLSDRFSAERPKGSFSTLEIQRTEQGDSAMYLCASSLQTGKAFFGQGTRLTVV.

This chain connects TRBV29-1 to TRBJ2-3; no reliable D call. CDR3 length equals 13 residues. Germline assignment: CDR1 SQVTM and CDR2 ANQGSEA. The V and J ends lost 2 bases and 5 bases respectively, with 11 bases between them. CDR3 residues: CSVEPSSEDTQYF. Written as DNA, the CDR3 is TGCAGCGTTGAACCGTCCAGCGAAGATACGCAGTATTTT.

CDR3 protein: CASSQDSGIGSPLHF. The DNA of the CDR3 is TGTGCCAGCAGCCAAGATAGTGGAATTGGATCACCCCTCCACTTT. J is TRBJ1-6 and V is TRBV3-1 (or the pseudogene TRBV3-2); the D is unclear. Germline assignment: CDR1 LGHDT and CDR2 YNNKEL (reference sequence). CDR3 length: 15 amino acids. Deletions cut 0 bases from V and 10 bases from J, with 13 bases between.

The rearrangement uses TRBV6-2 or TRBV6-3 and TRBJ2-4; 11 bases are shared with TRBD2. The germline V gene encodes CDR1 MNHEY and CDR2 SVGEGT. Losses at the gene ends were 2 bases for V and 0 bases for J; bases not matched to a gene: 12. The CDR3 is made up of 20 amino acids. CDR3 in DNA: TGTGCCAGCAGTTACCGTACTAGCGGGGGCCTAAGGGGAGCCAAAAACATTCAGTACTTC. This translates into CASSYRTSGGLRGAKNIQYF.

The V gene is TRBV5-5, the J gene TRBJ1-2, with TRBD1 matching over 7 bases. Trimming took 5 bases from V and 5 from J; bases not matched to a gene: 6. Per germline, CDR1 SGHKS and CDR2 YYEKEE (reference sequence). This CDR3 is 13 amino acids long. This chain's CDR3 is CASSFSGGYGYTF. The CDR3 DNA reads TGTGCCAGCAGTTTCTCAGGGGGGTATGGCTACACCTTC. Filled out from reference TRBV5-5 and TRBJ1-2, the complete variable domain reads DAGVTQSPTHLIKTRGQQVTLRCSPISGHKSVSWYQQVLGQGPQFIFQYYEKEERGRGNFPDRFSARQFPNYSSELNVNALLLGDSALYLCASSFSGGYGYTFGSGTRLTVV.

The chain has TRBV4-1 and TRBJ2-5, with D perhaps matching TRBD2 (7 bases). V was pared by 0 bases and J by 5 bases, with 10 bases between. The CDR3 length is 14 residues. Germline CDR1 is MGHRA and CDR2 is YSYEKL. In DNA form, the CDR3 reads TGCGCCAGCAGCCAAGAGAGGGGGGGGGAGACCCAGTACTTC. Translation gives CASSQERGGETQYF.

V gene TRBV11-2 combines with J gene TRBJ1-2, with D unclear. CDR1 SGHAT and CDR2 FQNNGV come from the germline V gene. V lost 1 base and J lost 2, with 5 bases in between. The CDR3 is made up of 13 amino acids. The CDR3 nucleotides are TGTGCCAGCAGCTTAGGGCAGAACTATGGCTACACCTTC. Translated, it gives CASSLGQNYGYTF.

The gene calls are TRBV7-2 and TRBJ1-1; possible D gene TRBD1, 5 bases. This CDR3 has 16 amino acids. CDR1 and CDR2 from the germline V gene are SGHTA and FQGNSA. V was trimmed by 1 base and J by 7 bases, leaving 19 bases between them. The CDR3 sequence: CASSLEYGALLDEAFF. In nucleotides, the CDR3 is TGTGCCAGCAGCTTAGAGTATGGGGCCCTCTTAGATGAAGCTTTCTTT.

The chain employs TRBV3-1 (or the pseudogene TRBV3-2) and TRBJ1-3, with D unclear. CDR1 is LGHDT, CDR2 YNNKEL, per germline (reference sequence). V lost 6 bases to trimming and J lost 9 bases, with 21 bases between them. The CDR3 consists of 15 residues. Written as DNA, the CDR3 is TGTGCCAGCAGTTACGCGGGCATTAACGGTCTCACCATATATTTT. It codes for CASSYAGINGLTIYF.

The sample holds one count of this clone. The chain uses TRBV20-1 and TRBJ2-7; D gene ambiguous. Trimming took off 0 bases at V and 4 bases at J, with 4 bases between the two ends. Germline loops: CDR1 DFQATT, CDR2 SNEGSKA (reference sequence). The CDR3 spans 11 residues. The CDR3 nucleotides are TGCAGTGCTAGAGATGGGTACGAGCAGTACTTC. It yields the protein CSARDGYEQYF.

This chain connects TRBV14 to TRBJ2-3; TRBD2 matches at 7 bases. CDR3 length: 17 residues. V trimming: 1 base; J trimming: 5 bases; junction bases outside the gene matches: 12. Germline V gene lookup returns CDR1 SGHDN and CDR2 FVKESK. CDR3 region: CASSQGRRDYLRDTQYF. In DNA, the CDR3 is TGTGCCAGCAGCCAAGGACGACGGGACTACCTACGAGATACGCAGTATTTT.

The gene calls are TRBV10-3 and TRBJ1-1; D is possibly TRBD1 (6 bases). CDR1 ENHRY and CDR2 SYGVKD come from the germline V gene. The CDR3 is 15 amino acids. Between the trimmed V and J ends, which lost 2 bases and 3 bases, there was a span of 13 bases. In DNA, the CDR3 is TGTGCCATCAGTGAGGGGAGGGGGGAGGACACTGAAGCTTTCTTT. Its protein product is CAISEGRGEDTEAFF.

V is TRBV2 and J is TRBJ1-2, with D tentatively TRBD1 (6 bases). Germline CDR1 SNHLY, CDR2 FYNNEI. The CDR3 totals 13 residues. The ends were cut back, 4 bases at V and 8 bases at J, with 14 bases in the middle. The CDR3 reads CASSGTEIWGYTF. The CDR3 bases are TGTGCCAGCAGTGGGACAGAGATTTGGGGCTACACCTTC.

The gene calls are TRBV19 and TRBJ1-5; no clear D. The V gene's germline CDR1 is LNHDA and CDR2 SQIVND (reference sequence). V gave up 3 bases and J gave up 7 bases, with 10 bases separating them. The CDR3 has 13 residues. CDR3 protein: CASSMRERQPQHF. CDR3 sequence (DNA): TGTGCCAGTAGTATGAGGGAAAGACAGCCCCAGCATTTT.

The chain uses TRBV10-3 and TRBJ1-2; weak D call: TRBD1 (5 bases). This CDR3 has 13 residues. Trimming removed 10 bases at V and 6 bases at J, with 18 bases between. Germline V gene data show CDR1 as ENHRY and CDR2 as SYGVKD. CDR3 protein: CATRDRDSNGYTF. CDR3 in DNA: TGTGCCACGCGGGACCGTGACTCGAATGGCTACACCTTC.

This chain links TRBV11-3 with TRBJ1-1; 7 bases line up with TRBD1. V lost 2 bases, J lost 0 bases, and 3 bases stayed unmatched. CDR3 length: 15 residues. The germline V gene has CDR1 SGHNT and CDR2 YENEEA. This CDR3 is CASSLSGQMNTEAFF. DNA of the CDR3: TGTGCCAGCAGCTTATCGGGACAGATGAACACTGAAGCTTTCTTT.

The V call is TRBV29-1, the J call TRBJ1-3; no clear D. The CDR3 consists of 13 residues. Germline CDR1 SQVTM, CDR2 ANQGSEA. Trimming stripped 8 bases from V and 0 bases from J, with 11 bases between. In DNA, the CDR3 is TGCAGCTTCGACCCAGCCTCTGGAAACACCATATATTTT. This gives the protein CSFDPASGNTIYF.